One sample yielded the 25 T cell receptor beta chains listed below, sequenced in a study of T cells in Graves' hyperthyroidism and ophthalmopathy. TCR beta CDR3 regions were amplified from RNA transcripts. An initial round of RT-PCR targeting the TCR CDR3 relied on the HTBI primer set. Each CDR3 protein is one row after TCRdb ran MiXCR on the multiplex PCR reads. The sample includes 400,000 to 550,000 distinct CDR3 sequences, around 22% of them seen just once. Sequenced material: blood. These receptors all come from a woman under 40 with Graves' ophthalmopathy.

This clonotype appeared a few times. The V call is TRBV12-3 or TRBV12-4, the J call TRBJ2-4, with D unresolved. V lost 5 bases and J 8 bases, leaving 10 bases between the germline ends. The CDR3 runs to 12 residues. CDR3 bases: TGTGCCAGCAGTGGTCTGTCCCACATTCAGTACTTC. As protein: CASSGLSHIQYF.

This sequence joins TRBV7-3 and TRBJ2-4; D unclear. This CDR3 contains 18 residues. The germline V gene has CDR1 SGHTA and CDR2 FQGTGA. V was cut by 5 bases and J by 3 bases, with 23 bases left in between. The DNA of the CDR3 is TGTGCCAGCAGCCTCCCCCTAGTCACCCTCCCGGGCAAAAACATTCAGTACTTC. It codes for CASSLPLVTLPGKNIQYF.

The V and J genes are TRBV29-1 and TRBJ2-7, with TRBD2 identical over 11 bases. This CDR3 is built from 16 residues. From germline, CDR1 is SQVTM and CDR2 ANQGSEA. Trimming removed 4 bases from V and 0 bases from J; junction bases left unmatched: 8. Written as DNA, the CDR3 is TGCAGCGTTGGATTGACTAGCGGGACAGACTCCTACGAGCAGTACTTC. It codes for CSVGLTSGTDSYEQYF.

Only one count was recorded for this clonotype. The chain combines TRBV6-1 with TRBJ2-5, with no clear D. V shed 6 bases and J shed 0 bases, with 11 bases lying between them. CDR1 MNHNS and CDR2 SASEGT come from the germline V gene. This CDR3 has 14 residues. The DNA of the CDR3 is TGTGCCAGCAGAACATCTGTGTACCAAGAGACCCAGTACTTC. It translates to CASRTSVYQETQYF.

V gene TRBV28 combines with J gene TRBJ2-2; possibly TRBD1 or TRBD2 for D (5 bases each). CDR1 and CDR2 from the germline V gene are MDHEN and SYDVKM. Trimming stripped 6 bases from V and 6 bases from J, with 26 bases between. This CDR3 spans 18 amino acids. The CDR3 DNA reads TGTGCCAGCAGCCCGGGTTGGGGCAGGGTCCGGGGAGCCGGGGAGCTGTTTTTT. Residues: CASSPGWGRVRGAGELFF.

This clonotype appeared many times. The gene calls are TRBV6-5 and TRBJ2-5; TRBD2 agrees at 12 bases. The CDR3 has 14 amino acids. Germline-derived CDR1 and CDR2 are MNHEY and SVGAGI. Losses at the gene ends were 6 bases for V and 5 bases for J; bases not matched to a gene: 4. CDR3 region: CASSGTSGLETQYF. CDR3 nucleotide sequence: TGTGCCAGCAGCGGGACTAGCGGGTTGGAGACCCAGTACTTC.

A note on this clonotype: This may be a read error, as it is one base from a much larger clone. Lacking the conserved final phenylalanine or tryptophan, this CDR3 likely reflects a read error. This rearrangement joins TRBV20-1 to TRBJ1-1; possibly TRBD1 for D (5 bases). Germline lookup yields CDR1 DFQATT and CDR2 SNEGSKA (reference sequence). CDR3 length equals 13 residues. V was clipped by 6 bases and J by 6 bases, with 17 bases between them. This CDR3 reads CSASGRQDAEAFY. Written as DNA, the CDR3 is TGCAGTGCGTCGGGACGGCAAGACGCTGAAGCTTTCTAT.

The table lists this clonotype with many counts. The gene calls are TRBV15 and TRBJ2-5, with D perhaps matching TRBD1 (6 bases). This CDR3 has 14 residues. Germline V gene data show CDR1 as LNHNV and CDR2 as YYDKDF (reference sequence). V was trimmed by 2 bases and J by 4 bases, leaving 11 bases between them. CDR3 sequence reads: CATSRHGQRETQYF. Here the CDR3 DNA reads TGTGCCACCAGCAGACACGGACAGCGAGAGACCCAGTACTTC.

This clonotype was detected only a few times. V is TRBV6-5 and J is TRBJ1-2; TRBD1 might be the D (5 bases). Trimming pared 0 bases from V and 4 bases from J, leaving 15 bases between. This CDR3 region has 16 residues. CDR1 and CDR2 from the germline V gene are MNHEY and SVGAGI. The CDR3: CASSYSVPSGGYGYTF. DNA for the CDR3: TGTGCCAGCAGTTACTCGGTACCTTCTGGGGGCTATGGCTACACCTTC.

The chain joins TRBV6-1 to TRBJ2-2; the match to TRBD1 covers 10 bases. The CDR3 totals 17 residues. The V segment lost 6 bases and the J segment 4 bases; nucleotides outside the gene matches: 11. Germline V gene sequence: CDR1 MNHNS, CDR2 SASEGT. DNA of the CDR3: TGTGCCAGCAGCGAATCCCGGGACAGGGGAGGCACCGGGGAGCTGTTTTTT. Amino acid sequence: CASSESRDRGGTGELFF.

This clonotype was seen at least ten times. The chain carries TRBV5-1 and TRBJ1-6; TRBD1 agrees at 10 bases. Trimming at V came to 4 bases and at J to 7 bases, leaving 5 bases not matched to a gene. The CDR3 extends over 15 amino acids. CDR1 is SGHRS and CDR2 is YFSETQ in the germline V gene. The CDR3, as DNA: TGCGCCAGCAGCCGGGGACAGGGGCAGAATTCACCCCTCCACTTT. Translating it yields CASSRGQGQNSPLHF.

This clonotype occurred a few times. Since a much larger clone is just one base distant, this may be a read error. The chain employs TRBV30 and TRBJ1-2, with TRBD1 as a possible D gene (5 bases). The CDR3 runs 11 residues. The germline CDR1 and CDR2 sequences are GTSNPN and SVGIG (reference sequence). This CDR3 reads CAWTGNYGYSF. The CDR3 nucleotides read TGTGCCTGGACAGGGAACTATGGCTACAGCTTC.

V usage is TRBV2 and J usage is TRBJ1-5; possible D gene TRBD1, 5 bases. The CDR3 has 14 residues. The V gene's germline CDR1 is SNHLY and CDR2 FYNNEI. Trimming took off 4 bases at V and 7 bases at J, with 14 bases between the two ends. The CDR3 DNA reads as TGTGCCAGCAGTGGGGGCTTACCGGGGCAGCCCCAGCATTTT. It specifies CASSGGLPGQPQHF.

The J gene is TRBJ1-2, the V gene TRBV7-3, with TRBD1 matching over 10 bases. Germline-derived CDR1 and CDR2 are SGHTA and FQGTGA. The CDR3 covers 15 residues. With 6 bases clipped from V and 1 base from J, the junction kept 5 bases outside the gene matches. CDR3 protein: CASRTGGRINYGYTF. The CDR3 nucleotides are TGTGCCAGCAGGACAGGGGGCCGGATTAACTATGGCTACACCTTC.

This clonotype appeared many times. The chain joins TRBV2 to TRBJ1-2, with TRBD1 identical over 7 bases. The germline gives CDR1 SNHLY, CDR2 FYNNEI. The J segment lost 4 bases and the V segment lost 8 bases, leaving 4 bases of the junction unmatched. The CDR3 loop spans 12 amino acids. The CDR3 nucleotides are TGTGCCAGCGGGACAGAGGGCTATGGCTACACCTTC. The encoded protein is CASGTEGYGYTF.

The sample holds a few counts of this clonotype. V gene TRBV12-3 or TRBV12-4 combines with J gene TRBJ2-5; TRBD2 matches 9 bases. The CDR3 spans 16 residues. V trimming: 5 bases; J trimming: 2 bases; junction bases outside the gene matches: 9. The CDR3, as DNA: TGTGCCAGCAGTAAGGGGCTAGCGGGGCGACAAGAGACCCAGTACTTC. This gives the protein CASSKGLAGRQETQYF.

In its sample, this clonotype was seen many times. The chain carries TRBV20-1 and TRBJ1-1; 8 bases align to TRBD1. Trimming took 4 bases from V and 1 from J; bases not matched to a gene: 5. The CDR3 loop spans 14 amino acids. The germline gives CDR1 DFQATT, CDR2 SNEGSKA (reference sequence). The CDR3 loop is CSATDREPNTEAFF. CDR3 DNA: TGCAGTGCTACGGACAGGGAGCCGAACACTGAAGCTTTCTTT.

This clonotype was picked up a small number of times. Likely a read error: the CDR3 ends without its conserved phenylalanine or tryptophan. V and J are TRBV5-1 and TRBJ1-1, with 10 bases identical to TRBD1. This CDR3 contains 14 residues. Germline V gene lookup returns CDR1 SGHRS and CDR2 YFSETQ. J gave up 2 bases and V 4 bases, and 2 bases lay outside the gene matches. CDR3 region: CASSPTGGNTEAFY. CDR3 DNA: TGCGCCAGCAGCCCGACAGGGGGCAACACTGAAGCTTTCTAT.

Ten or more counts support this clonotype. One junction end does not reproduce the germline sequence, and a read error may be involved. V and J are TRBV10-3 and TRBJ1-2; D call uncertain. Germline V gene lookup returns CDR1 ENHRY and CDR2 SYGVKD. This CDR3 has 16 residues. In nucleotides, the CDR3 is TGTGCCAGCAGTGAGTCGGACGGGTTTGCTAACTATGGCTACACCTTC. It is translated as CASSESDGFANYGYTF.

As regards this clonotype: At one of its ends the junction is not consistent with the germline gene, which may arise from a read error. The chain couples TRBV2 to TRBJ2-4; TRBD1 aligns across 7 bases. The CDR3 runs 14 residues. Germline values: CDR1 SNHLY, CDR2 FYNNEI. In DNA, the CDR3 is TGTGCCAGCACTTCCGGGACAGAAGCAAACATTAAGTACTTC. It specifies CASTSGTEANIKYF.

This clonotype was counted at least ten times. The chain links TRBV10-1 to TRBJ1-1; D not certain. The CDR3 loop spans 13 amino acids. Germline CDR1 WNHNN, CDR2 SYGVQD (reference sequence). V was shortened by 7 bases and J by 6 bases, with 15 bases between the two germline ends. DNA of the CDR3: TGCGCCAGCACCCGAGATTGGGAATCTGAAGCTTTCTTT. It specifies CASTRDWESEAFF.

There are many counts of this clonotype. This rearrangement joins TRBV7-3 to TRBJ2-3; D possibly corresponds to TRBD1 (5 bases). Germline loops: CDR1 SGHTA, CDR2 FQGTGA. Trimming shortened V by 2 bases and J by 0 bases, and 12 bases separated the two germline ends. This CDR3 comprises 16 residues. In nucleotides, the CDR3 is TGTGCCAGCAGCTTAGGCGCCGACAGAAGCACAGATACGCAGTATTTT. The encoded protein is CASSLGADRSTDTQYF.

DNA of the CDR3: TGTGCCTGGACTACGACCGGGGAGCTGTTTTTT. This codes for CAWTTTGELFF. The chain joins TRBV30 to TRBJ2-2; unclear D gene. Per germline, CDR1 GTSNPN and CDR2 SVGIG (reference sequence). Trimming pared 4 bases from V and 5 bases from J, leaving 5 bases between. CDR3 length: 11 amino acids.

This clonotype was observed a few times. V usage is TRBV18 and J usage is TRBJ1-6, with TRBD1 matching 9 bases. The CDR3 has 15 residues. With V trimmed by 5 bases and J by 7 bases, 6 bases remained unmatched. The germline V gene encodes CDR1 KGHSH and CDR2 LQKENI. CDR3 in amino acids: CASSATGTGNSPLHF. The CDR3 nucleotides read TGTGCCAGCTCAGCAACCGGGACAGGGAATTCACCCCTCCACTTT.

This clonotype was picked up a small number of times. This chain joins TRBV4-1 and TRBJ2-7, with TRBD2 as a possible D gene (6 bases). Germline CDR1 MGHRA, CDR2 YSYEKL. The CDR3 spans 20 residues. V was clipped by 1 base and J by 4 bases, with 29 bases between them. The CDR3 DNA sequence: TGCGCCAGCAGCCAAGCCGGGGAACCCGAGAGGCCGGGGGAAACTTACGAGCAGTACTTC. The encoded protein is CASSQAGEPERPGETYEQYF.